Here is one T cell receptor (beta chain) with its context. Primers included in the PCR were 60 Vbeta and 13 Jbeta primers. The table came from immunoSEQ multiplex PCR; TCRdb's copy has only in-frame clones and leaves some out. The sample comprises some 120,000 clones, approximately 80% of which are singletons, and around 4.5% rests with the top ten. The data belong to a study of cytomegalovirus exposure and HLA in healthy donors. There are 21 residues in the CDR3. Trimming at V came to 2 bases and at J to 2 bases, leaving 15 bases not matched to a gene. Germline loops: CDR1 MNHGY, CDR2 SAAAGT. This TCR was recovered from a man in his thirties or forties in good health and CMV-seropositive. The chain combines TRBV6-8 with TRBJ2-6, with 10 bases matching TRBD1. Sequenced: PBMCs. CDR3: CASSYEKDRGTNATGANVLTF. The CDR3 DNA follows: TGTGCCAGCAGTTACGAGAAGGACAGGGGGACTAATGCGACTGGGGCCAACGTCCTGACTTTC.